This T cell receptor (beta chain) was identified in a study of regulatory T cells in long-lasting Graves disease. iRepertoire HTBI primers and Arm-PCR of CDR3 regions built TCR beta libraries. MiXCR was run by TCRdb on the multiplex PCR reads, yielding one entry per CDR3 protein. The sample has about 200,000 distinct CDR3 sequences; roughly 18% are singletons. Only one count was recorded for this clonotype. Its antigen is unknown. This likely came from a read error, as a far larger clone is one base away. Findings and caveats of the study: Shared public clonotypes totalled a few thousand in persistent patients, compared with about a thousand in new patients.

Time point indicated: newly diagnosed GD, antithyroid drugs for less than 3 months. PBMC-derived RNA was used for the TCR library. Trimming took 6 bases from V and 1 from J; bases not matched to a gene: 11. CDR3 size: 16 residues. This sample also belongs to another study, concerning T cells in Graves' hyperthyroidism and ophthalmopathy. That report adds: The HTBI primer set was used in a first-round RT-PCR of the TCR CDR3. Stable hyperthyroidism was told apart from ophthalmopathy by a model built on 13 V-J features.

The clonotype was recovered from a woman aged 25-40 years with Graves disease. The chain is built from TRBV12-3 or TRBV12-4 and TRBJ1-1, with 7 positions matching TRBD1. Sequences were derived from peripheral blood mononuclear cells (PBMCs), sampled at new diagnosis, from a patient treated with antithyroid drugs. The CDR3 nucleotides are TGTGCCAGCAGCCCCCGGACAGGATTAACGAACACTGAAGCTTTCTTT. Translated, it gives CASSPRTGLTNTEAFF.